Each of the 26 T cell receptor beta chains below was sequenced from the same sample in a study of post-analysis software for immune sequencing data. Study-level results: Elevated frequency relative to controls characterized roughly five TRBV segments in patients, TRBV5-6, TRBV5-1 and TRBV20-1 among them.

TCR beta cDNA libraries included unique molecular identifiers. MiXCR, run by TCRdb on the PCR reads, gives a single entry per CDR3 protein. The sample has roughly 650,000 distinct CDR3 sequences; over 45% are singletons. These receptors lack a known antigen. The material sequenced was blood. Receptors were obtained from a girl aged 2-15 years with multiple sclerosis.

The chain combines TRBV9 with TRBJ2-1; no reliable D call. In germline, CDR1 is SGDLS, CDR2 YYNGEE. The CDR3 totals 17 residues. V shed 1 base and J shed 2 bases, with 16 bases lying between them. The CDR3 region is CASSVNAAVRPYNEQFF. The CDR3 nucleotides read TGTGCCAGCAGCGTAAACGCCGCTGTTCGCCCCTACAATGAGCAGTTCTTC.

The V call is TRBV5-1, the J call TRBJ2-5; D is perhaps TRBD2 (5 bases). CDR1 and CDR2 from the germline V gene are SGHRS and YFSETQ. The V gene lost 3 bases and the J gene lost 6 bases, with 12 bases spanning the gap. The CDR3 extends over 13 amino acids. This chain's CDR3 is CASSSGLAQTQYF. The CDR3 DNA reads TGCGCCAGCAGCTCCGGATTAGCGCAGACCCAGTACTTC.

This rearrangement joins TRBV12-3 or TRBV12-4 to TRBJ2-1, with 9 bases lining up with TRBD2. V shed 10 bases and J 9 bases; nucleotides not matched to a gene: 13. CDR3 length: 14 amino acids. The DNA for the CDR3 is TGTGCCACACCGTCTGGCGGGGGGGCCGGTGAGCAGTTCTTC. Encoded protein: CATPSGGGAGEQFF.

The CDR3 bases are TGTGCCAGCAGCAGAGGGGTAAACGAGCAGTACTTC. Translated: CASSRGVNEQYF. J is TRBJ2-7 and V is TRBV12-3 or TRBV12-4, with D perhaps given as TRBD1 or TRBD2 (5 bases each). The V gene lost 6 bases and the J gene lost 5 bases, with 11 bases spanning the gap. CDR3 size: 12 residues.

This clonotype was found a few times. CDR3 in DNA: TGTGCCAGCAGTTTAATAGCGGGAGGTAATGAGCAGTTCTTC. It codes for CASSLIAGGNEQFF. The gene calls are TRBV12-3 or TRBV12-4 and TRBJ2-1, with 10 bases that match TRBD2. The CDR3 is made up of 14 amino acids. After removal of 2 bases from V and 7 bases from J, the junction contained 2 bases not matched to a gene.

The chain links TRBV20-1 to TRBJ2-1; 14 bases are shared with TRBD2. The CDR3 is 15 amino acids. J was trimmed by 8 bases and V by 5 bases; bases with no gene match: 8. The germline CDR1 and CDR2 sequences are DFQATT and SNEGSKA (reference sequence). CDR3 residues: CSAEGLAGVRDEQFF. Written as DNA, the CDR3 is TGCAGTGCTGAGGGACTAGCGGGAGTGAGGGATGAGCAGTTCTTC.

This chain joins TRBV12-3 or TRBV12-4 and TRBJ2-3; D is unresolved. V was cut by 3 bases and J by 7 bases, with 23 bases left in between. The CDR3 is made up of 17 amino acids. The CDR3 here is CASSFGPVVSQLNTQYF. CDR3 nucleotide sequence: TGTGCCAGCAGTTTCGGCCCGGTGGTGAGTCAACTTAATACGCAGTATTTT.

Here the CDR3 DNA reads TGTGCCAGTAGTACCGAACAGGGACCCAATTCACCCCTCCACTTT. Amino acids: CASSTEQGPNSPLHF. V gene TRBV19 combines with J gene TRBJ1-6; weak D call: TRBD1 (6 bases). CDR3 size: 15 residues. With 4 bases removed from V and 7 bases from J, the gap between germline ends came to 14 bases. In germline, CDR1 is LNHDA, CDR2 SQIVND (reference sequence).

The chain combines TRBV20-1 with TRBJ1-6, with D maybe TRBD1 (5 bases). This CDR3 is 15 amino acids long. With 0 bases removed from V and 7 bases from J, the gap between germline ends came to 13 bases. Per the germline V gene, CDR1 is DFQATT and CDR2 is SNEGSKA (reference sequence). CDR3 in amino acids: CSARDQEGANSPLHF. The CDR3 nucleotides are TGCAGTGCTAGAGATCAGGAAGGGGCAAATTCACCCCTCCACTTT.

This clonotype came up many times. The rearrangement joins TRBV7-2 to TRBJ2-3; D is undetermined. There are 12 residues in the CDR3. CDR1 and CDR2 (germline): SGHTA, FQGNSA. V was pared by 2 bases and J by 2 bases, with 2 bases between. DNA of the CDR3: TGTGCCAGCAGCTTACTCACAGATACGCAGTATTTT. Its translation: CASSLLTDTQYF.

V and J are TRBV7-9 and TRBJ1-6, with 8 nucleotides matching TRBD1. V shed 1 base, J shed 10 bases, and the junction held 6 bases outside the gene matches. Germline V lookup: CDR1 SEHNR, CDR2 FQNEAQ (reference sequence). The CDR3 runs 15 residues. CDR3 sequence (DNA): TGTGCCAGCAGCTTAGAGGACAGGGAAGGATCACCCCTCCACTTT. Translation gives CASSLEDREGSPLHF.

This clonotype has just a few counts. The J gene is TRBJ1-5, the V gene TRBV6-1; weak D call: TRBD1 (6 bases). V was clipped by 6 bases and J by 6 bases, with 18 bases between them. The CDR3 runs 15 residues. Germline V gives CDR1 MNHNS, CDR2 SASEGT. CDR3 nucleotide sequence: TGTGCCAGCAGAGCCCCGACAGGCGGATTTCAGCCCCAGCATTTT. Encoded protein: CASRAPTGGFQPQHF.

This chain connects TRBV28 to TRBJ2-6; D is possibly TRBD1 (6 bases). Trimming took 6 bases from V and 2 from J, leaving 17 bases between them. The CDR3 is 17 residues long. Germline lookup yields CDR1 MDHEN and CDR2 SYDVKM. The CDR3 here is CASRKQGGPTGANVLTF. The CDR3 coding sequence is TGTGCCAGCAGAAAACAGGGCGGACCGACTGGGGCCAACGTCCTGACTTTC.

This chain links TRBV27 with TRBJ2-1; no definite D call. The CDR3 consists of 13 residues. Germline V lookup: CDR1 MNHEY, CDR2 SMNVEV (reference sequence). V lost 6 bases and J lost 9, with 15 bases in between. The CDR3 nucleotides are TGTGCCAGCAGCAATGTACTTCTTTCTGAGCAGTTCTTC. Translating it yields CASSNVLLSEQFF.

The CDR3: CASSVQGIWEQFF. Here the CDR3 DNA reads TGTGCCAGCAGTGTTCAGGGGATATGGGAGCAGTTCTTC. The rearrangement links TRBV2 to TRBJ2-1, with D possibly being TRBD1 (6 bases). The CDR3 extends over 13 amino acids. Germline CDR1 and CDR2: SNHLY and FYNNEI. Trimming stripped 4 bases from V and 10 bases from J, with 14 bases between.

The chain is built from TRBV5-4 and TRBJ2-5, with D tentatively TRBD1 or TRBD2 (5 bases each). V lost 5 bases and J lost 9, with 11 bases in between. CDR3 length: 11 residues. Germline CDR1 and CDR2: SGHNT and YYREEE (reference sequence). The CDR3 region is CASSSRGAQYF. The CDR3 bases are TGTGCCAGCAGTTCTAGAGGGGCCCAGTACTTC.

This clonotype was counted between two and nine times. The rearrangement joins TRBV9 to TRBJ2-1; D is ambiguous. In germline, CDR1 is SGDLS, CDR2 YYNGEE. Between the trimmed V and J ends, which lost 3 bases and 4 bases, there was a span of 8 bases. CDR3 size: 13 residues. This CDR3 reads CASSDVGYNEQFF. DNA of the CDR3: TGTGCCAGCAGCGACGTGGGTTACAATGAGCAGTTCTTC.

J is TRBJ2-1 and V is TRBV4-2; TRBD2 might be the D (6 bases). Trimming took off 1 base at V and 10 bases at J, with 17 bases between the two ends. CDR1 and CDR2 (germline): LGHNA, YNFKEQ. The CDR3 runs 15 residues. CDR3 sequence (DNA): TGTGCCAGCAGCCAAGTGGCGGGGAGTTCTAGGGAGCAGTTCTTC. Translated: CASSQVAGSSREQFF.

The chain employs TRBV20-1 and TRBJ2-7, with a possible D match to TRBD2 (6 bases). The ends were cut back, 0 bases at V and 0 bases at J, with 9 bases in the middle. This CDR3 contains 14 residues. Per the germline V gene, CDR1 is DFQATT and CDR2 is SNEGSKA (reference sequence). This chain's CDR3 is CSAREAGHSYEQYF. CDR3 DNA: TGCAGTGCTAGAGAAGCGGGCCACTCCTACGAGCAGTACTTC.

V and J are TRBV20-1 and TRBJ2-1; 11 nucleotides align to TRBD2. Germline CDR1 and CDR2: DFQATT and SNEGSKA (reference sequence). V was clipped by 0 bases and J by 0 bases; unmatched bases: 7. CDR3 length: 18 residues. CDR3 nucleotide sequence: TGCAGTGCTAGAGATAGACCCACTAGCGGGAGCTCCTACAATGAGCAGTTCTTC. Its protein product is CSARDRPTSGSSYNEQFF.

The J gene is TRBJ2-3, the V gene TRBV10-1; no clear D gene. The CDR3 is made up of 13 amino acids. V shed 9 bases and J shed 2 bases, with 12 bases lying between them. Germline CDR1 WNHNN, CDR2 SYGVQD (reference sequence). The CDR3 protein is CASSPRLTDTQYF. In DNA, the CDR3 is TGCGCCAGTTCCCCACGGCTCACAGATACGCAGTATTTT.

The CDR3 DNA follows: TGTGCCAGTAGCGCCGGGACAGGGGGGGACAATGAGCAGTTCTTC. Translated, it gives CASSAGTGGDNEQFF. The gene calls are TRBV19 and TRBJ2-1, with TRBD1 identical over 11 bases. V trimming: 6 bases; J trimming: 5 bases; junction bases outside the gene matches: 6. This CDR3 contains 15 residues. CDR1 is LNHDA, CDR2 SQIVND, per germline (reference sequence).

This clonotype was seen only once. This sequence joins TRBV10-2 and TRBJ1-1; TRBD1 might be the D (5 bases). Trimming removed 4 bases at V and 5 bases at J, with 11 bases between. This CDR3 is built from 13 residues. Germline V CDR1 and CDR2: WSHSY, SAAADI. CDR3: CASSVSGGTEAFF. DNA of the CDR3: TGCGCCAGCAGTGTCTCTGGGGGGACTGAAGCTTTCTTT.

V and J are TRBV6-5 and TRBJ1-1; TRBD1 matches 7 bases. CDR1 is MNHEY, CDR2 SVGAGI, per germline. Trimming took 7 bases from V and 11 from J; bases not matched to a gene: 13. The CDR3 is 13 residues long. CDR3 in amino acids: CASTFPGQNRAFF. DNA of the CDR3: TGTGCCAGCACCTTCCCGGGACAGAATCGGGCTTTCTTT.

J is TRBJ2-7 and V is TRBV12-3 or TRBV12-4; 7 bases map to TRBD1. The length of the CDR3 is 16 residues. V lost 4 bases to trimming and J lost 1 base; unmatched junction nucleotides: 10. In nucleotides, the CDR3 is TGTGCCAGCAGTTCCTACAGGGGAAACAGGTCCTACGAGCAGTACTTC. It is translated as CASSSYRGNRSYEQYF.

This chain uses TRBV7-9 with TRBJ1-1; no clear D. Germline CDR1 SEHNR, CDR2 FQNEAQ (reference sequence). Trimming took 1 base from V and 6 from J, leaving 18 bases between them. The CDR3 consists of 16 residues. The CDR3 sequence: CASSLVETDYRAEAFF. CDR3 coding DNA: TGTGCCAGCAGCTTAGTAGAGACGGATTACAGAGCTGAAGCTTTCTTT.